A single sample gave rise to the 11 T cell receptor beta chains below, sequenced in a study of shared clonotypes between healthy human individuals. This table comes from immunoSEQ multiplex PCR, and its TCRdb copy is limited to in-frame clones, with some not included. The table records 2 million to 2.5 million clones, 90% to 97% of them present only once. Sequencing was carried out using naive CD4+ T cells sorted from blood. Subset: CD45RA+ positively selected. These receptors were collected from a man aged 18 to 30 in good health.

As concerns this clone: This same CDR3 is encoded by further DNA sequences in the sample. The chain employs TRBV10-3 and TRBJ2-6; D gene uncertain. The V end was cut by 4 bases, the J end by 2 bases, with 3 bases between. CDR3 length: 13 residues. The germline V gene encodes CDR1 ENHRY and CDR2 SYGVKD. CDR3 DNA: TGTGCCATCAGTGTGGCTGGGGCCAACGTCCTGACTTTC. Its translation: CAISVAGANVLTF.

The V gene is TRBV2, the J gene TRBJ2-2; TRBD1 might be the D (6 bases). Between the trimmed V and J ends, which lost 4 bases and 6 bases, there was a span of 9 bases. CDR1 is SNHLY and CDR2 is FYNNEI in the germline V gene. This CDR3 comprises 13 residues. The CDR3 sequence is CASSVGAPGELFF. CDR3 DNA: TGTGCCAGCAGTGTGGGGGCCCCCGGGGAGCTGTTTTTT.

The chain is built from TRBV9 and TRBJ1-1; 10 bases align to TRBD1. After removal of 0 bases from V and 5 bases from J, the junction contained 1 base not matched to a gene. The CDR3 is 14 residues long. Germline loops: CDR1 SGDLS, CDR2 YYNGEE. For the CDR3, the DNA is TGTGCCAGCAGCGTAGTGGGACAGGGGACTGAAGCTTTCTTT. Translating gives CASSVVGQGTEAFF.

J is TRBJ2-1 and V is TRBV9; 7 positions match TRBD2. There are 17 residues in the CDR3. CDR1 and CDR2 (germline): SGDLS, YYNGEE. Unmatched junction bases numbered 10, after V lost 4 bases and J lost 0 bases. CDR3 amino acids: CASSPGPLADSYNEQFF. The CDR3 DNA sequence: TGTGCCAGCAGCCCCGGCCCGCTAGCGGACTCCTACAATGAGCAGTTCTTC.

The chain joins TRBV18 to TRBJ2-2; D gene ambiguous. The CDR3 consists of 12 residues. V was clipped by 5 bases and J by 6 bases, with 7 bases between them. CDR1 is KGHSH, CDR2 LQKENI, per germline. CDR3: CASSGISGELFF. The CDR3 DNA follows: TGTGCCAGCTCAGGGATTTCCGGGGAGCTGTTTTTT.

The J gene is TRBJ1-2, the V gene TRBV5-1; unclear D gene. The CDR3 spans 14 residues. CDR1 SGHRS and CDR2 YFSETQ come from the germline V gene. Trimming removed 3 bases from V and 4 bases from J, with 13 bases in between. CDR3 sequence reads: CASSSQDGPYGYTF. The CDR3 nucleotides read TGCGCCAGCAGCTCCCAAGACGGCCCCTATGGCTACACCTTC. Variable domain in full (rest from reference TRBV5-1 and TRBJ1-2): KAGVTQTPRYLIKTRGQQVTLSCSPISGHRSVSWYQQTPGQGLQFLFEYFSETQRNKGNFPGRFSGRQFSNSRSEMNVSTLELGDSALYLCASSSQDGPYGYTFGSGTRLTVV.

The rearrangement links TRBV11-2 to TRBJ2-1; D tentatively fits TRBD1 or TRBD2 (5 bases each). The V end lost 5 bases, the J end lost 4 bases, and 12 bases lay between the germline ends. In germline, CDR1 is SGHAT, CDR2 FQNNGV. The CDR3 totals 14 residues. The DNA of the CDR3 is TGTGCCAGCAGCGTCCGGGACGGTTACAATGAGCAGTTCTTC. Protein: CASSVRDGYNEQFF.

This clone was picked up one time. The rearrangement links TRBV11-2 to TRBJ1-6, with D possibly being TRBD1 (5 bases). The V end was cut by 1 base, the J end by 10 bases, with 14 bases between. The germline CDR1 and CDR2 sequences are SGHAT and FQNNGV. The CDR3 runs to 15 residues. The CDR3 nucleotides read TGTGCCAGCAGCTTAGTGGATAGGGGAGTATCACCCCTCCACTTT. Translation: CASSLVDRGVSPLHF.

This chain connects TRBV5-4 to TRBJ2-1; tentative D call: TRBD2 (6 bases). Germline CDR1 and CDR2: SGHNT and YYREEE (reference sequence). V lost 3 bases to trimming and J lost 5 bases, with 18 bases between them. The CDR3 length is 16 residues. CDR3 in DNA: TGTGCCAGCAGCTGGGTGGCGGGACTCGGGAACAATGAGCAGTTCTTC. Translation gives CASSWVAGLGNNEQFF.

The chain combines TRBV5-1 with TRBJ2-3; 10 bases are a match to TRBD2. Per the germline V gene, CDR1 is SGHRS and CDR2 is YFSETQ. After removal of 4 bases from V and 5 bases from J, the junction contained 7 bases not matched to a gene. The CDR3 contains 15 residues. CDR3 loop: CASSHTSGAGDTQYF. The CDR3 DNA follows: TGCGCCAGCAGCCATACTAGCGGGGCGGGAGATACGCAGTATTTT.

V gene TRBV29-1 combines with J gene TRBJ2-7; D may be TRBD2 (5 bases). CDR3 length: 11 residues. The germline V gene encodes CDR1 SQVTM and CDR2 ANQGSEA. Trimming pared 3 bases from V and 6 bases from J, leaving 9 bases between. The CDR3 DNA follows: TGCAGCGTTGAGGAGAGGGCCGAGCAGTACTTC. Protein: CSVEERAEQYF.